Below, 29 T cell receptor beta chains from the same sample are listed, as sequenced in a study of CD8+CD57+ T cells in acquired aplastic anemia. Template material for TCR beta VDJ and CDR3 profiling consisted of genomic DNA. Each CDR3 protein is one row after TCRdb ran MiXCR on the reads. Among approximately 190,000 distinct CDR3 sequences listed, 55% to 70% were seen once. Sequenced input: sorted CD4+, CD8+, or CD8+CD57+ T cells (not recorded which) from PBMCs. The origin of the receptors is a human donor with severe aplastic anemia or a healthy control (not recorded which).

This clonotype was seen repeatedly, ten times or more. The chain uses TRBV15 and TRBJ1-5; D call uncertain. V lost 3 bases to trimming and J lost 7 bases, with 7 bases between them. CDR1 and CDR2 (germline): LNHNV, YYDKDF (reference sequence). This CDR3 is built from 12 residues. The CDR3 loop reads CATSSISQPQHF. In nucleotides, the CDR3 is TGTGCCACCAGCAGTATCAGCCAGCCCCAGCATTTT.

Many counts were recorded for this clonotype. The rearrangement uses TRBV12-3 or TRBV12-4 and TRBJ1-5; the D gene is possibly TRBD1 (6 bases). Trimming left V 6 bases short and J 4 bases short, with 10 bases between. CDR3 length: 13 amino acids. This chain's CDR3 is CASSEGGNQPQHF. CDR3 DNA sequence: TGTGCCAGCAGCGAGGGGGGTAATCAGCCCCAGCATTTT.

V is TRBV20-1 and J is TRBJ2-5, with 7 bases identical to TRBD2. The CDR3 covers 11 residues. J gave up 4 bases and V 5 bases, and 1 base lay outside the gene matches. The germline CDR1 and CDR2 sequences are DFQATT and SNEGSKA (reference sequence). This CDR3 is CSAWEGETQYF. In DNA form, the CDR3 reads TGCAGTGCTTGGGAGGGAGAGACCCAGTACTTC.

The chain combines TRBV15 with TRBJ2-3; 7 bases are a match to TRBD2. In germline, CDR1 is LNHNV, CDR2 YYDKDF (reference sequence). This CDR3 contains 16 residues. Losses at the gene ends were 0 bases for V and 2 bases for J; bases not matched to a gene: 5. The CDR3 DNA follows: TGTGCCACCAGCAGAGAGACTAGCAGTTACACAGATACGCAGTATTTT. This codes for CATSRETSSYTDTQYF.

In this sample, this clonotype turned up once. A much larger clone lies one base from this, so it may be a read error. The rearrangement joins TRBV29-1 to TRBJ1-1; TRBD1 agrees at 7 bases. Germline lookup yields CDR1 SQVTM and CDR2 ANQGSEA. The length of the CDR3 is 13 residues. The CDR3 DNA is TGCAGCGTTGGGGGACAGATGAACACTGATGCTTTCTTT. Protein sequence: CSVGGQMNTDAFF.

V is TRBV7-6 and J is TRBJ2-7; D is perhaps TRBD1 (6 bases). CDR3 length equals 14 residues. The V gene's germline CDR1 is SGHVS and CDR2 FNYEAQ. Trimming removed 1 base from V and 3 bases from J, with 10 bases in between. For the CDR3, the DNA is TGTGCCAGCAGCTTAGGGACAGCAGGCTACGAGCAGTACTTC. Translation gives CASSLGTAGYEQYF. Full variable domain (missing parts from reference TRBV7-6 and TRBJ2-7): GAGVSQSPRYKVTKRGQDVALRCDPISGHVSLYWYRQALGQGPEFLTYFNYEAQQDKSGLPNDRFSAERPEGSISTLTIQRTEQRDSAMYRCASSLGTAGYEQYFGPGTRLTVT.

The V gene is TRBV20-1, the J gene TRBJ1-2; 8 bases match TRBD1. The CDR3 consists of 15 residues. Germline CDR1 is DFQATT and CDR2 is SNEGSKA (reference sequence). The V and J ends lost 4 bases and 4 bases, in that order; junction bases with no gene match: 11. The CDR3 region is CSANYADRVAYGYTF. CDR3 nucleotides: TGCAGTGCTAATTACGCGGACAGGGTAGCCTATGGCTACACCTTC.

This clonotype was observed at least ten times. J is TRBJ1-1 and V is TRBV15; possibly TRBD1 for D (5 bases). V lost 1 base and J 7 bases, leaving 19 bases between the germline ends. In germline, CDR1 is LNHNV, CDR2 YYDKDF (reference sequence). The CDR3 is made up of 16 amino acids. CDR3 amino acids: CATSRGYGREEGEAFF. DNA of the CDR3: TGTGCCACCAGCAGAGGATACGGCAGGGAAGAGGGTGAAGCTTTCTTT.

At least ten counts were recorded for this clonotype. J is TRBJ2-1 and V is TRBV5-6; D not certain. The CDR3 is 14 amino acids. Germline lookup yields CDR1 SGHDT and CDR2 YYEEEE. V lost 0 bases and J lost 3, with 7 bases in between. This CDR3 reads CASSLVDFYNEQFF. In nucleotides, the CDR3 is TGTGCCAGCAGCTTGGTCGACTTCTACAATGAGCAGTTCTTC.

The J gene is TRBJ2-7, the V gene TRBV6-1, with a tentative D call TRBD2 (5 bases). Deletions cut 4 bases from V and 1 base from J, with 20 bases between. Germline CDR1 is MNHNS and CDR2 is SASEGT. This CDR3 has 17 residues. The CDR3 sequence is CASSVSLGDGISYEQYF. CDR3 nucleotide sequence: TGTGCCAGCAGTGTATCCCTGGGAGATGGAATATCCTACGAGCAGTACTTC.

The CDR3 spells CASSTSGVTEAFF. Here the CDR3 DNA reads TGCGCCAGCAGCACCTCAGGGGTCACTGAAGCTTTCTTT. The chain couples TRBV5-1 to TRBJ1-1; D may be TRBD1 (6 bases). Germline V CDR1 and CDR2: SGHRS, YFSETQ. CDR3 length: 13 amino acids. Trimming pared 4 bases from V and 4 bases from J, leaving 11 bases between.

The chain employs TRBV7-2 and TRBJ1-6; the D is unclear. Trimming pared 1 base from V and 7 bases from J, leaving 14 bases between. This CDR3 is built from 16 residues. The germline V gene encodes CDR1 SGHTA and CDR2 FQGNSA. CDR3 residues: CASSLVVALQNSPLHF. For the CDR3, the DNA is TGTGCCAGCAGCTTAGTTGTGGCCCTACAAAATTCACCCCTCCACTTT.

The rearrangement uses TRBV11-3 and TRBJ2-7; TRBD2 matches 11 bases. V lost 5 bases, J lost 8 bases, and 5 bases stayed unmatched. The germline V gene encodes CDR1 SGHNT and CDR2 YENEEA. This CDR3 region has 13 residues. CDR3 sequence: CASSTSGSRQQYF. In DNA form, the CDR3 reads TGTGCCAGCAGCACTAGCGGGAGTCGGCAGCAGTACTTC.

This clonotype showed up just once. The rearrangement joins TRBV24-1 to TRBJ2-3; TRBD2 matches 12 bases. The CDR3 extends over 14 amino acids. Looked up from germline, CDR1 is KGHDR and CDR2 is SFDVKD. After removal of 11 bases from V and 4 bases from J, the junction contained 6 bases not matched to a gene. The CDR3 is CAISTSGGSDTQYF. The DNA of the CDR3 is TGTGCCATTTCGACTAGCGGGGGCTCAGATACGCAGTATTTT.

The sample holds a few counts of this clonotype. The chain has TRBV2 and TRBJ2-1; 8 bases are a match to TRBD2. V lost 9 bases, J lost 3 bases, and 7 bases stayed unmatched. This CDR3 is 14 amino acids long. CDR1 and CDR2 from the germline V gene are SNHLY and FYNNEI. The CDR3 protein is CASASLAGYNEQFF. For the CDR3, the DNA is TGTGCCAGTGCCTCGCTAGCGGGCTACAATGAGCAGTTCTTC.

CDR3 sequence: CATSARTFNYGYTF. CDR3 sequence (DNA): TGTGCCACCAGCGCCCGGACATTTAACTATGGCTACACCTTC. The V gene is TRBV15, the J gene TRBJ1-2, with D tentatively TRBD1 (5 bases). Trimming left V 5 bases short and J 1 base short, with 11 bases between. Looked up from germline, CDR1 is LNHNV and CDR2 is YYDKDF (reference sequence). This CDR3 has 14 residues.

Comments on this clonotype: The junction and the germline gene differ at one end; a read error may be behind it. The chain joins TRBV7-3 to TRBJ1-1; D unresolved. The CDR3 runs to 16 residues. Per germline, CDR1 SGHTA and CDR2 FQGTGA. CDR3 loop: CASIQDRGRLDTEAFF. The DNA of the CDR3 is TGCGCCAGCATCCAAGATCGAGGGAGGCTCGACACTGAAGCTTTCTTT.

V is TRBV19 and J is TRBJ2-7; 9 bases fit TRBD1. The CDR3 is 15 residues long. The trim removed 4 bases at V and 3 bases at J, leaving 7 bases unmatched. Germline V CDR1 and CDR2: LNHDA, SQIVND (reference sequence). CDR3 amino acids: CASSNPGQGLYEQYF. In nucleotides, the CDR3 is TGTGCCAGTAGTAACCCGGGACAGGGCCTCTACGAGCAGTACTTC.

This clonotype has a handful of counts. The V call is TRBV15, the J call TRBJ2-1; D might be TRBD2 (6 bases). From germline, CDR1 is LNHNV and CDR2 YYDKDF (reference sequence). This CDR3 spans 14 amino acids. The germline V and J ends were trimmed by 5 bases and 6 bases, with 14 bases remaining between them. The CDR3 loop reads CATSSEMGGNEQFF. The DNA for the CDR3 is TGTGCCACCAGCTCCGAGATGGGAGGCAATGAGCAGTTCTTC.

This clonotype was counted many times. The rearrangement links TRBV3-1 to TRBJ1-1; TRBD1 agrees at 7 bases. CDR1 is LGHDT, CDR2 YNNKEL, per germline (reference sequence). Losses at the gene ends were 3 bases for V and 1 base for J; bases not matched to a gene: 11. This CDR3 is built from 17 residues. The chain's CDR3 is CASSHLDRAKQNTEAFF. CDR3 nucleotide sequence: TGTGCCAGCAGCCACCTTGACAGGGCCAAGCAGAACACTGAAGCTTTCTTT. The whole variable domain, remainder taken from reference TRBV3-1 and TRBJ1-1, is DTAVSQTPKYLVTQMGNDKSIKCEQNLGHDTMYWYKQDSKKFLKIMFSYNNKELIINETVPNRFSPKSPDKAHLNLHINSLELGDSAVYFCASSHLDRAKQNTEAFFGQGTRLTVV.

In DNA form, the CDR3 reads TGTGCCAGTAATCGTCCGGGACAGGGGAAGGAGACCCAGTACTTC. It translates to CASNRPGQGKETQYF. V usage is TRBV19 and J usage is TRBJ2-5; 10 bases match TRBD1. V gave up 7 bases and J gave up 5 bases; unmatched junction bases: 10. The CDR3 is 15 amino acids. The V gene's germline CDR1 is LNHDA and CDR2 SQIVND (reference sequence).

The J gene is TRBJ1-5, the V gene TRBV19, with TRBD1 as a possible D gene (5 bases). Germline V gene lookup returns CDR1 LNHDA and CDR2 SQIVND (reference sequence). Deletions cut 7 bases from V and 2 bases from J, with 9 bases between. CDR3 size: 13 residues. The CDR3: CASNDRGNQPQHF. Written as DNA, the CDR3 is TGTGCCAGTAACGACAGAGGCAATCAGCCCCAGCATTTT.

Remarks on this clonotype: At one boundary the junction diverges from the germline segment, which might be a read error. J is TRBJ2-7 and V is TRBV6-6; 11 nucleotides match TRBD1. This CDR3 has 14 residues. In germline, CDR1 is MNHNY, CDR2 SVGAGI (reference sequence). The DNA for the CDR3 is TGTGCCAGCTGTTATGGGACAGGGGGTCAAGAGCAGTACTTC. Encoded protein: CASCYGTGGQEQYF.

CDR3 in DNA: TGTGCCAGCACCTTAGGAACAGGGCAGTCACCCCTCCACTTT. Its protein is CASTLGTGQSPLHF. This rearrangement joins TRBV6-5 to TRBJ1-6, with D tentatively TRBD1 (6 bases). The CDR3 is 14 residues long. Germline V gene sequence: CDR1 MNHEY, CDR2 SVGAGI. V gave up 7 bases and J gave up 10 bases, with 17 bases separating them.

The V gene is TRBV7-9, the J gene TRBJ2-4; 7 bases fit TRBD1. CDR1 SEHNR and CDR2 FQNEAQ come from the germline V gene (reference sequence). The CDR3 spans 13 residues. With V trimmed by 3 bases and J by 4 bases, 0 bases remained unmatched. The CDR3 coding sequence is TGTGCCAGCAGCTTGGGACAGAAAAACATTCAGTACTTC. The encoded protein is CASSLGQKNIQYF.

The chain carries TRBV7-2 and TRBJ2-7; TRBD2 aligns across 15 bases. The CDR3 length is 18 residues. Germline V gives CDR1 SGHTA, CDR2 FQGNSA. V was clipped by 2 bases and J by 0 bases; unmatched bases: 5. CDR3 sequence reads: CASSLIGLAGGSSYEQYF. In nucleotides, the CDR3 is TGTGCCAGCAGCTTAATTGGACTAGCGGGAGGGTCCTCCTACGAGCAGTACTTC.

This clonotype was counted many times. The rearrangement uses TRBV5-5 and TRBJ2-7; possibly TRBD1 or TRBD2 for D (5 bases each). This CDR3 has 14 amino acids. Germline CDR1 reads SGHKS; CDR2 reads YYEKEE (reference sequence). V was shortened by 3 bases and J by 2 bases, with 12 bases between the two germline ends. DNA of the CDR3: TGTGCCAGCAGCTGGGGGACGGGAACCTACGAGCAGTACTTC. Translating gives CASSWGTGTYEQYF.

This clonotype was counted a few times. This sequence joins TRBV12-3 or TRBV12-4 and TRBJ2-7; TRBD2 matches 11 bases. Trimming removed 5 bases from V and 4 bases from J; junction bases left unmatched: 10. The length of the CDR3 is 16 residues. CDR3 region: CASSPTPGLAVYEQYF. Written as DNA, the CDR3 is TGTGCCAGCAGTCCCACCCCGGGACTAGCGGTATACGAGCAGTACTTC.

This chain uses TRBV20-1 with TRBJ2-1; D unclear. CDR3 length: 10 amino acids. V gave up 3 bases and J gave up 10 bases, with 7 bases separating them. CDR1 is DFQATT and CDR2 is SNEGSKA in the germline V gene (reference sequence). DNA for the CDR3: TGCAGTGCTAGTCGGCGGGAGCAGTTCTTC. It encodes CSASRREQFF.